This TCR beta chain comes out of a study of healthy donors' naive CD4 and CD8 T cells. Study information: A new alpha primer set targeted every functional IMGT alpha variant. Study-level results: Reportedly, most V and J gene segments showed naive CD4+ versus CD8+ bias. CDR3 charge plus V and J genes appeared to account for about an eighth of CD4/CD8 variance.

There are 18 residues in the CDR3. Germline CDR1 reads MNHNY; CDR2 reads SVGAGI (reference sequence). Trimming at V came to 7 bases and at J to 3 bases, leaving 14 bases not matched to a gene. Starting from about 0.55 ug of total RNA, TCR libraries were made with linear amplification. TCRdb re-derived calls from the reads in MiXCR, one entry per CDR3 protein. The sample holds roughly 200,000 distinct CDR3 sequences, about four fifths seen once. Sorting defined naive CD4+ as CD4+CD8-CD45RO-CD45RA+ and naive CD8+ as CD8+CD4-CD45RA+CD27bright. Note on this clonotype: Its antigen is not known.

The chain has TRBV6-6 and TRBJ2-7; TRBD2 aligns across 14 bases. The TCR was taken from a pool of human donors in good health; the sample pools cells from several healthy donors. Specimen: naive CD4+ and CD8+ T cells sorted from blood, pooled from several donors. CDR3 nucleotide sequence: TGTGCCAGCAAGGAGCCGGGACTAGCGGGAGAGGTCTTCTACGAGCAGTACTTC. Amino acids: CASKEPGLAGEVFYEQYF.